This T cell receptor (beta chain) was recorded in a study of OX40 agonist ivuxolimab in advanced cancers. TCRdb keeps only in-frame clones here, not all; method: immunoSEQ multiplex PCR. The sample contains under 45,000 clones, 75% to 90% of which appear only once. Trimming took off 3 bases at V and 11 bases at J, with 16 bases between the two ends. Germline CDR1 and CDR2: KGHSH and LQKENI. This CDR3 region has 13 residues. The source material was CD4+ or CD8+ T cells sorted from blood, sampled in a trial of the OX40 agonist ivuxolimab. The source is an adult with an advanced solid tumor such as melanoma, head and neck, liver or kidney cancer. The V and J genes are TRBV18 and TRBJ1-1; D is unresolved. In DNA form, the CDR3 reads TGTGCCAGCTCACCTCTCAGTATAGGAACTGCTTTCTTT. Translation gives CASSPLSIGTAFF.